A selection of T cell receptor beta chains follows, all from one sample in a study of blood T cell repertoires in COVID-19. This table comes from immunoSEQ multiplex PCR, and its TCRdb copy is limited to in-frame clones, with some not included. The top ten clones hold 7.1% of a sample with about 350,000 clones, roughly 90% of them seen once. Sequenced: peripheral blood. The receptors come from a woman aged 60-75 years with COVID-19, enrolled during active disease. The CDR3 runs from the conserved cysteine through the conserved F or W. The order of the fields is V gene, J gene, D gene, clone size, CDR3 DNA, CDR3 protein. The D gene is left open where the match is weak. A clone size is listed for some rows: how often the clone was seen (once, few, many), or a class if it is expanded.

TRBV19	TRBJ2-7	TRBD1	NA	TGTGCCAGTAGAGATACGACAGGGGGGTCCTACGAGCAGTACTTC	CASRDTTGGSYEQYF
TRBV7-6	TRBJ2-1	TRBD1	NA	TGTGCCAGCAGCTTGAATCCCGGGACAGAGGCCTACAATGAGCAGTTCTTC	CASSLNPGTEAYNEQFF
TRBV30	TRBJ1-4	NA	NA	TGTGCCTGGAGTAAGGTTCGGGGGTCTTGGGCGGAAAAACTGTTTTTT	CAWSKVRGSWAEKLFF
TRBV6-5	TRBJ2-7	NA	NA	TGTGCCAGCAGGGAGGGGACTTTTACTCCGGGAGAGCAGTACTTC	CASREGTFTPGEQYF
TRBV19	TRBJ2-3	TRBD1	once	TGTGCCAGTAGGACCGACAGGGGGACAGATACGCAGTATTTT	CASRTDRGTDTQYF
TRBV10-3	TRBJ2-1	TRBD1	NA	TGTGCCATCAGGGGACAGGGGGACTACAATGAGCAGTTCTTC	CAIRGQGDYNEQFF
TRBV11-2	TRBJ2-7	NA	NA	TGTGCCAGCAGTCTCAGTACTATCTCCTACGAGCAGTACTTC	CASSLSTISYEQYF
TRBV30	TRBJ1-6	NA	NA	TGTGCCAGCAACAGGGACTATAATTCACCCCTCCACTTT	CASNRDYNSPLHF
TRBV30	TRBJ1-1	NA	NA	TGTGCCTGGAGTGCCCCAGGTCGACAGTATAGCAACACTGAAGCTTTCTTT	CAWSAPGRQYSNTEAFF
TRBV5-1	TRBJ1-5	NA	NA	TGCGCCAGCAGCTCCGGGACAAATCAGCCCCAGCATTTT	CASSSGTNQPQHF
TRBV4-1	TRBJ2-7	TRBD2	NA	TGCGCCAGCAGCCAAGATATCCTAGCGGGGGACGAGCAGTACTTC	CASSQDILAGDEQYF
TRBV11-3	TRBJ2-5	TRBD2	NA	TGTGCCAGCAGCCGGATTGTGGGCGGGGGGAGAGGAGAGACCCAGTACTTC	CASSRIVGGGRGETQYF
TRBV5-1	TRBJ1-6	TRBD1	NA	TGCGCCAGCAGCCTTCGGACAGGGGACGGCTCACCCCTCCACTTT	CASSLRTGDGSPLHF
TRBV14	TRBJ1-1	NA	NA	TGTGCCAGCAGCTGGGGCGGGGGAACTGAAGCTTTCTTT	CASSWGGGTEAFF
TRBV2	TRBJ2-5	TRBD1	NA	TGTGCCAGCAGTCGACAGGGTGGGCGAGAGACCCAGTACTTC	CASSRQGGRETQYF
TRBV6-5	TRBJ1-1	NA	NA	TGTGCCAGCACCCTCTCGAGGGTAACTGAAGCTTTCTTT	CASTLSRVTEAFF
TRBV23-1	TRBJ2-1	NA	NA	TGCGCCAGCAGTCTCGGATTCCGGACACCACACTACAATGAGCAGTTCTTC	CASSLGFRTPHYNEQFF
TRBV18	TRBJ1-6	TRBD1	NA	TGTGCCAGCGCGCCCTGGGACAGAGATTCACCCCTCCACTTT	CASAPWDRDSPLHF
TRBV5-1	TRBJ2-7	NA	once	TGCGCCAGCAGCCATCTTGAAGGGGATACCTACGAGCAGTACTTC	CASSHLEGDTYEQYF
TRBV12-3/TRBV12-4	TRBJ2-7	NA	NA	TGTGCCAGCAGTTCGGGACTTCCCTACGAGCAGTACTTC	CASSSGLPYEQYF
TRBV25-1	TRBJ2-7	NA	NA	TGTGCCAGCAGTGATAGTGTCCCCTACGAGCAGTACTTC	CASSDSVPYEQYF
TRBV4-1	TRBJ1-1	NA	NA	TGCGCCAGCAGCCAAGATTCCAGGGTTGTTGAAGCTTTCTTT	CASSQDSRVVEAFF
TRBV6-1	TRBJ2-1	NA	NA	TGTGCCAGCAGTGGCCGATCAAACGGGATTTACAATGAGCAGTTCTTC	CASSGRSNGIYNEQFF
TRBV6-4	TRBJ2-5	NA	NA	TGTGCCAGCAGTGAGTCAGCTGACAAAGAGACCCAGTACTTC	CASSESADKETQYF
TRBV18	TRBJ2-7	NA	NA	TGTGCCAGCTCACGCACAGGTTCTACCTCCTACGAGCAGTACTTC	CASSRTGSTSYEQYF
TRBV3-1/TRBV3-2	TRBJ2-7	NA	NA	TGTGCCAGCAGCTACTTAGGACAGAACTACGAGCAGTACTTC	CASSYLGQNYEQYF
TRBV5-1	TRBJ2-7	NA	NA	TGCGCCAGCAGCTTTGTGAGTGGAGGGGGCGCATACGAGCAGTACTTC	CASSFVSGGGAYEQYF
TRBV7-8	TRBJ2-5	TRBD2	NA	TGTGCCAGCAGCTTAGCTACGACGGGCGGGGGAGAGACCCAGTACTTC	CASSLATTGGGETQYF
TRBV24-1	TRBJ1-3	NA	few	TGTGCCACCGTCCCCCTGTCCGGAAACACCATATATTTT	CATVPLSGNTIYF
TRBV19	TRBJ2-2	TRBD1	NA	TGTGCCAGTAGTCTCCGGGACAGGGGGGCCACCGGGGAGCTGTTTTTT	CASSLRDRGATGELFF
TRBV24-1	TRBJ1-2	TRBD1	NA	TGTGCCACCAGTCGCGGGACAGGGGGGTATGGCTACACCTTC	CATSRGTGGYGYTF
TRBV5-1	TRBJ2-7	NA	NA	TGCGCCAGCAGCCCCGAGAGCGGCAGTACAGCCTACGAGCAGTACTTC	CASSPESGSTAYEQYF
TRBV3-1/TRBV3-2	TRBJ1-5	NA	once	TGTGCCAGCAGCCAGGGGGGGGGAAACAATCAGCCCCAGCATTTT	CASSQGGGNNQPQHF
TRBV9	TRBJ1-2	TRBD1	NA	TGTGCCAGCAGCGTAGGTGGTGGGGATGGACAGGGGGCCTTCCACGCTAACTATGGCTACACCTTC	CASSVGGGDGQGAFHANYGYTF
TRBV5-1	TRBJ1-1	TRBD1	NA	TGCGCCAGCAGCTTGGGTCAGGGGGTTGAAGCTTTCTTT	CASSLGQGVEAFF
TRBV7-2	TRBJ1-1	NA	NA	TGTGCCAGCAGCTTAAAAGGGGCCTTGAACACTGAAGCTTTCTTT	CASSLKGALNTEAFF